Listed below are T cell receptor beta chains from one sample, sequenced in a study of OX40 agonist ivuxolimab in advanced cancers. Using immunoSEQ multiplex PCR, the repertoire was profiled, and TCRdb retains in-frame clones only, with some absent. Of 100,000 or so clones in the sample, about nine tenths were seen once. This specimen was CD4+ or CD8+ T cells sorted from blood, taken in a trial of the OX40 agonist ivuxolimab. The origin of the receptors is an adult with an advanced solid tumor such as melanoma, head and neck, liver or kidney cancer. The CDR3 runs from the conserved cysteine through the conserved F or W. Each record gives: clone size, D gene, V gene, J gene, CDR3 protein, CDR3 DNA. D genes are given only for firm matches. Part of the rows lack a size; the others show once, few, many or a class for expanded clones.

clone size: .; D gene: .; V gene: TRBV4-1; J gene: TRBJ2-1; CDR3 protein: CASSQVGITYNEQFF; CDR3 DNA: TGCGCCAGCAGCCAAGTGGGAATAACCTACAATGAGCAGTTCTTC
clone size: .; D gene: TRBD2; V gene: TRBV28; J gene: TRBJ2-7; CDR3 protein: CASSITSGREAEQYF; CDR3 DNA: TGTGCCAGCAGTATTACTAGCGGGAGGGAGGCCGAGCAGTACTTC
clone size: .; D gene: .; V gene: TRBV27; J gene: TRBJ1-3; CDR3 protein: CASSLSRGAGPGNTIYF; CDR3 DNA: TGTGCCAGCAGTTTATCGAGGGGCGCAGGTCCTGGAAACACCATATATTTT
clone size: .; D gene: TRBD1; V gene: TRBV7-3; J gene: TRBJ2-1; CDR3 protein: CASSSGQRDEQFF; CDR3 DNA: TGTGCCAGCAGCTCGGGACAGCGCGATGAGCAGTTCTTC
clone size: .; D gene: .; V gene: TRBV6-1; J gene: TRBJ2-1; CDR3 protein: CASSEGSSGPYNEQFF; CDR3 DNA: TGTGCCAGCAGTGAAGGCTCGTCGGGCCCCTACAATGAGCAGTTCTTC
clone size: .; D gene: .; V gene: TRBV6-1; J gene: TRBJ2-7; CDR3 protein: CASSDRGGYEQYF; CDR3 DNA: TGTGCCAGCAGTGATAGGGGTGGCTACGAGCAGTACTTC
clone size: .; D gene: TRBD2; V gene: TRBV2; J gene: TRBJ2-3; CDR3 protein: CASRVAGATDTQYF; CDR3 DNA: TGTGCCAGCAGGGTAGCGGGAGCGACAGATACGCAGTATTTT
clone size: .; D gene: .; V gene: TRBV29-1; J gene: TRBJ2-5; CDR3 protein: CSVLEVAGEETQYF; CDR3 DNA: TGCAGCGTTCTCGAGGTGGCAGGGGAGGAGACCCAGTACTTC
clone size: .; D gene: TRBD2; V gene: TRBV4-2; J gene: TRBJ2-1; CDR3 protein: CASSHSSGTYNEQFF; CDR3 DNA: TGTGCCAGCTCCCATTCTAGCGGAACCTACAATGAGCAGTTCTTC
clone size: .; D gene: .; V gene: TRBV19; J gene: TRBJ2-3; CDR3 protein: CASSMALANTDTQYF; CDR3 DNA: TGTGCCAGTAGTATGGCCCTAGCGAACACAGATACGCAGTATTTT
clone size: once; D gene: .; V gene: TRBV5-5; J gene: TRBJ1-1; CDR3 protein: CASSLTGYTEAFF; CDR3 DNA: TGTGCCAGCAGCTTGACGGGATACACTGAAGCTTTCTTT
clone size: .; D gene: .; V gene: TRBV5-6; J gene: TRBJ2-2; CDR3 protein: CASIRGFSTGELFF; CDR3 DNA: TGTGCCAGCATCCGTGGGTTCAGCACCGGGGAGCTGTTTTTT
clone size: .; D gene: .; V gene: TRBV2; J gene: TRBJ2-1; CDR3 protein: CASKGDPDEQFF; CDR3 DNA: TGTGCCAGCAAGGGCGATCCGGATGAGCAGTTCTTC
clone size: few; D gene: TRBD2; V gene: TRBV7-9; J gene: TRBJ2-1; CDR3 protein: CASSSGLAGVDGEQFF; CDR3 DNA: TGTGCCAGCAGCTCGGGACTAGCGGGAGTAGACGGTGAGCAGTTCTTC
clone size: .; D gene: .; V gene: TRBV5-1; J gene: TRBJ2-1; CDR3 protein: CASSPEERLAPHEQFF; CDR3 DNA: TGCGCCAGCAGCCCGGAGGAGCGGCTAGCCCCCCATGAGCAGTTCTTC
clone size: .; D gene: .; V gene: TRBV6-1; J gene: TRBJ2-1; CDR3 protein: CATGEDSYNEQFF; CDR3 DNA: TGTGCCACCGGAGAAGACAGTTACAATGAGCAGTTCTTC
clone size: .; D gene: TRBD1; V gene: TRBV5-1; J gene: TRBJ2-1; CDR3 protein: CASSPGTGSSYNEQFF; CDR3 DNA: TGCGCCAGCAGCCCCGGGACAGGGTCTTCCTACAATGAGCAGTTCTTC
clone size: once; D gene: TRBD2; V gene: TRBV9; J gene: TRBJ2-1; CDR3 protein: CASSVNPSGRDEQFF; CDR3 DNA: TGTGCCAGCAGCGTAAATCCTAGCGGGAGAGATGAGCAGTTCTTC
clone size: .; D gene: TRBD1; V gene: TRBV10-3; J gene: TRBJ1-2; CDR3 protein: CAIREGTGVDGYTF; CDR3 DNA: TGTGCCATCAGAGAGGGGACAGGGGTTGATGGCTACACCTTC
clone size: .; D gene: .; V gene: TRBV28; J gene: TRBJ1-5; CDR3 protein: CASKMGGTWGNQPQHF; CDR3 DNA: TGTGCCAGCAAAATGGGGGGAACCTGGGGCAATCAGCCCCAGCATTTT
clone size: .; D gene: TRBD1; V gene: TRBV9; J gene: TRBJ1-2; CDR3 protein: CASSWRSRDRLNYGYTF; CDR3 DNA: TGTGCCAGCAGTTGGCGGTCCCGGGACAGATTGAACTATGGCTACACCTTC
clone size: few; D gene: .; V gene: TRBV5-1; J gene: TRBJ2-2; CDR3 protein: CASSTGLRTGELFF; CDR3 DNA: TGCGCCAGCAGCACCGGACTACGCACCGGGGAGCTGTTTTTT
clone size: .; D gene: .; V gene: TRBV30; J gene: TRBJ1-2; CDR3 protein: CAWSRDGLYGYTF; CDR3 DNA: TGTGCCTGGAGCAGGGACGGCCTCTATGGCTACACCTTC
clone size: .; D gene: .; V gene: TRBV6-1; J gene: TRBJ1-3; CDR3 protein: CASSEQVDNTIYF; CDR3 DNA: TGTGCCAGCAGTGAACAGGTGGACAACACCATATATTTT
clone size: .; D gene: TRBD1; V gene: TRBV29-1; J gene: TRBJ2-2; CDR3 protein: CSVGQSLNTGELFF; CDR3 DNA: TGCAGCGTGGGACAGAGCCTTAACACCGGGGAGCTGTTTTTT
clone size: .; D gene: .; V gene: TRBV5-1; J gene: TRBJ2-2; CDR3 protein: CASSFSGTGDTGELFF; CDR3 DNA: TGCGCCAGCAGCTTTTCCGGGACCGGGGACACCGGGGAGCTGTTTTTT
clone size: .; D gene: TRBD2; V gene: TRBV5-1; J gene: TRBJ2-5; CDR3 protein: CASSLGQYFSGTQETQYF; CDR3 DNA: TGCGCCAGCAGCTTGGGTCAATACTTTAGCGGGACCCAAGAGACCCAGTACTTC
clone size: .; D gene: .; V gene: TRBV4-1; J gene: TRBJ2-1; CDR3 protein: CASSQPSGKQFF; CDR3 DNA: TGCGCCAGCAGCCAACCCTCTGGCAAGCAGTTCTTC
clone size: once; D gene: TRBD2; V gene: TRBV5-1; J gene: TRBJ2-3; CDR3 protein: CASRPTSGSTDTQYF; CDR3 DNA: TGCGCCAGCAGACCCACTAGCGGGAGTACAGATACGCAGTATTTT
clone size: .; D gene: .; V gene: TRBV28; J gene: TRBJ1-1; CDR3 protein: CASSFIGSEAFF; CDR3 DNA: TGTGCCAGCAGTTTTATTGGTTCCGAAGCTTTCTTT
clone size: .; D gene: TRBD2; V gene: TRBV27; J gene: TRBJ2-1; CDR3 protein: CASSGGDFYNEQFF; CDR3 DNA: TGTGCCAGCAGTGGGGGGGACTTTTACAATGAGCAGTTCTTC
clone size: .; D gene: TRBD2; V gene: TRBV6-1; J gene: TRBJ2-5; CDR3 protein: CASSARLAGDSETQYF; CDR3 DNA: TGTGCCAGCAGTGCCCGACTAGCGGGAGATTCGGAGACCCAGTACTTC
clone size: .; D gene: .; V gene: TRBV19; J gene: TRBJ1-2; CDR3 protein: CASSPEIPNYGYTF; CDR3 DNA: TGTGCCAGTAGTCCAGAGATACCTAACTATGGCTACACCTTC
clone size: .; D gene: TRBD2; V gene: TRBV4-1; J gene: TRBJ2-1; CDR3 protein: CASSQDFGTGGEQFF; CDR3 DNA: TGCGCCAGCAGCCAAGATTTCGGAACGGGAGGAGAGCAGTTCTTC
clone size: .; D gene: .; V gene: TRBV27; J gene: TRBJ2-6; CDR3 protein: CAILLGANVLTF; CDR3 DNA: TGTGCCATCCTACTCGGGGCCAACGTCCTGACTTTC
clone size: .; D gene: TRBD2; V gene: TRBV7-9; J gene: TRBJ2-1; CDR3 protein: CASSQGGLGPYNEQFF; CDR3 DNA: TGTGCCAGCAGCCAGGGAGGGTTAGGTCCCTACAATGAGCAGTTCTTC
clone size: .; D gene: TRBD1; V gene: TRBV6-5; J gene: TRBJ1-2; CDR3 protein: CASSLTGFGYGYTF; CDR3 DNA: TGTGCCAGCAGCCTGACAGGGTTTGGCTATGGCTACACCTTC
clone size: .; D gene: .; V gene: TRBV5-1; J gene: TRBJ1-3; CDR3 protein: CASSLGDRGSGNTIYF; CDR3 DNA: TGCGCCAGCAGCTTGGGGGATAGGGGCTCTGGAAACACCATATATTTT